In this sample, the clone carrying this T cell receptor beta chain turned up many times. Its specificity is unknown. These data come from a study of identical twins. Addition of a universal primer site occurred through template switching, and cDNA carried unique molecular identifiers. TCRdb analysed the 5' RACE reads with MiXCR anew, one entry per CDR3 protein. Among 300,000 to 350,000 distinct CDR3 sequences, approximately 13% were seen once, and the ten largest hold 7.2%. Study results and limitations: Models underestimated out-of-frame TCR alpha sharing in monozygotic twins. Insertions were fewer in abundant cord blood beta clonotypes, whereas memory repertoires showed none of this pattern.

These same records also appear under a second study, on yellow fever vaccine responses in identical twins. From that study: Twins reportedly showed a vaccine T cell response that seemed partly convergent and partly personalized.

This TCR derives from a woman between 18 and 30 years old in good health. Sequenced: CD8+ T cells sorted from blood.

CDR3 region: CASSGSSEQYF. Written as DNA, the CDR3 is TGTGCCAGCAGTGGATCGTCTGAGCAGTACTTC. The V gene is TRBV2, the J gene TRBJ2-7; D is unclear. V was trimmed by 4 bases and J by 7 bases, leaving 8 bases between them. The CDR3 has 11 residues. Germline-derived CDR1 and CDR2 are SNHLY and FYNNEI.